A single T cell receptor (beta chain) is shown here with its context. The sample is drawn from a study of blood T cell repertoires in COVID-19. Study-level background: T cells, B-cell-depleted T cells, or PBMCs provided the cDNA or gDNA that served as material.

The length of the CDR3 is 16 residues. The V and J ends lost 0 bases and 0 bases, in that order; junction bases with no gene match: 0. Germline lookup yields CDR1 SGHTA and CDR2 FQGNSA. Cohort placement rested on clinical history that participants reported themselves. Measured with immunoSEQ multiplex PCR; TCRdb has only the in-frame clones, and not every one. The table records hundreds of thousands of clones, around 90% of them present only once. Input material: PBMCs or T cells enriched from blood (not recorded which). This chain joins TRBV7-2 and TRBJ2-7; TRBD2 agrees at 12 bases. The sequence was collected from a woman under 30 with acute COVID-19. In DNA, the CDR3 is TGTGCCAGCAGCTTAGCACTAGCGGGAGGCTCCTACGAGCAGTACTTC. Its translation is CASSLALAGGSYEQYF.